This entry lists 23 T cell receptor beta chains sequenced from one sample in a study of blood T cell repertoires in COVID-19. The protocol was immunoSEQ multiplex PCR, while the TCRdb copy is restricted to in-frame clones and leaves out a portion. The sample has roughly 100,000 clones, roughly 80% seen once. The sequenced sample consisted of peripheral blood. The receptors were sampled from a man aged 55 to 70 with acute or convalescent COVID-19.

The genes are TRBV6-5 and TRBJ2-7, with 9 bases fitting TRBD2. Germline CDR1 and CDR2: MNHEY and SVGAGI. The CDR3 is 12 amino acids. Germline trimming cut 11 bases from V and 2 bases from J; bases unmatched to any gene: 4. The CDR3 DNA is TGTGCCGCGGGAGGGGTGACCTACGAGCAGTACTTC. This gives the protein CAAGGVTYEQYF.

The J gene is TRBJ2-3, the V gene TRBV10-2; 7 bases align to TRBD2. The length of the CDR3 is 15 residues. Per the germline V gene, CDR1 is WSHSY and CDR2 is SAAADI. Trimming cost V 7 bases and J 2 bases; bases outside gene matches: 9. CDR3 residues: CASKWEGGTTDTQYF. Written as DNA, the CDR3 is TGCGCCAGCAAATGGGAGGGAGGGACCACAGATACGCAGTATTTT.

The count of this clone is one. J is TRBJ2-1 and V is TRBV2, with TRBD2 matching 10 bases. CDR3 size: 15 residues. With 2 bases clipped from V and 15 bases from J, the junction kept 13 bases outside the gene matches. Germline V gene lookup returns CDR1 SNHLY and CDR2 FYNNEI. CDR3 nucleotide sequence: TGTGCCAGCAGTGAACAAACCGGGACTAGCGTTCTTCTGTTCTTC. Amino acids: CASSEQTGTSVLLFF.

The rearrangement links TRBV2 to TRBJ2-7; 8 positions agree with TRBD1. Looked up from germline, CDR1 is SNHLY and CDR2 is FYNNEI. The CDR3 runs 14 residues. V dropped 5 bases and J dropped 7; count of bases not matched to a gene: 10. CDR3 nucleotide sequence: TGTGCCAGCAGTTCGGACAGGGCCCCTCTAGAGCAGTACTTC. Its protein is CASSSDRAPLEQYF.

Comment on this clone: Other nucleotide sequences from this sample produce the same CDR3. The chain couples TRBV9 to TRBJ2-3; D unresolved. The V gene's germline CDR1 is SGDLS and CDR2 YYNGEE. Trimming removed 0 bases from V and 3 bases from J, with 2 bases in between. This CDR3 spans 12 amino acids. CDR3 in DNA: TGTGCCAGCAGCGTAGCGACAGATACGCAGTATTTT. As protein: CASSVATDTQYF.

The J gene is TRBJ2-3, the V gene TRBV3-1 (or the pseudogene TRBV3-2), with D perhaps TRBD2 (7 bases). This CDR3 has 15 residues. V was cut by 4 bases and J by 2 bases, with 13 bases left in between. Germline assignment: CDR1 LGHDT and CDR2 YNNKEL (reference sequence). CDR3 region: CASSPGGTPTDTQYF. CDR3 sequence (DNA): TGTGCCAGCAGCCCCGGGGGGACACCCACAGATACGCAGTATTTT.

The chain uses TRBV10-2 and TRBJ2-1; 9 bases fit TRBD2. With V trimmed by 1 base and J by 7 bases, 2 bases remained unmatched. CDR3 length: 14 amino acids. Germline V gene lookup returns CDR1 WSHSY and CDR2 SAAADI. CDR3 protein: CASSEFLAGNEQFF. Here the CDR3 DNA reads TGCGCCAGCAGTGAGTTTCTAGCGGGGAATGAGCAGTTCTTC.

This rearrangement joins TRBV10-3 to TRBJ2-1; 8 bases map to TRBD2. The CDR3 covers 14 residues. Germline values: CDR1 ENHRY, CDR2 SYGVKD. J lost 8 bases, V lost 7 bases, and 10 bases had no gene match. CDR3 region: CAINDVETSDEQFF. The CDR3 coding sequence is TGTGCCATCAATGACGTCGAGACTAGCGATGAGCAGTTCTTC.

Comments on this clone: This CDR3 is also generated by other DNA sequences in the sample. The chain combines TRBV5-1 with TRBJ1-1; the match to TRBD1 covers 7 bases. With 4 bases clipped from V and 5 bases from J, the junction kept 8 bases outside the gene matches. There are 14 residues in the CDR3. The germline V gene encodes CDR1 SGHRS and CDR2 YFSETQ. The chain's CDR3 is CASSLSQGGTEAFF. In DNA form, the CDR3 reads TGCGCCAGCAGCCTAAGTCAGGGGGGAACTGAAGCTTTCTTT.

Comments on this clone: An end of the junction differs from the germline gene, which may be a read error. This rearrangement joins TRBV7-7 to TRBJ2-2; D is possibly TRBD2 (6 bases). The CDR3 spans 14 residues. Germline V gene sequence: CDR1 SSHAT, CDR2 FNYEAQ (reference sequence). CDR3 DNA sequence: TGTGCTAGCAGCTTGCGGGGAAACACCGGGGAGCTGTTTTTT. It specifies CASSLRGNTGELFF.

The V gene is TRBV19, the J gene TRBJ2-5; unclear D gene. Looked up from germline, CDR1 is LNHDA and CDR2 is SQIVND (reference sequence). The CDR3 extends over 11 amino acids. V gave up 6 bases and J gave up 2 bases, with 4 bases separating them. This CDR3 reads CASSKQETQYF. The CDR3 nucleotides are TGTGCCAGTAGCAAACAAGAGACCCAGTACTTC.

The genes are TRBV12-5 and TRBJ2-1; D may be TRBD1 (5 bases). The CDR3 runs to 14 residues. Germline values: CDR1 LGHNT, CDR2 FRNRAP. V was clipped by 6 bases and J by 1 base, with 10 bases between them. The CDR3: CASGTEVSYNEQFF. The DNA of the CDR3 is TGTGCTAGTGGGACAGAAGTTTCCTACAATGAGCAGTTCTTC.

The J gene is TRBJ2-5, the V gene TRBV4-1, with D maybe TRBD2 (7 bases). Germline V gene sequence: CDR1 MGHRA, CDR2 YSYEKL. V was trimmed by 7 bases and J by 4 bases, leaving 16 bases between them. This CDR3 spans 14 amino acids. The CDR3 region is CASMKDRGAETQYF. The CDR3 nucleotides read TGCGCCAGCATGAAGGACCGGGGGGCAGAGACCCAGTACTTC.

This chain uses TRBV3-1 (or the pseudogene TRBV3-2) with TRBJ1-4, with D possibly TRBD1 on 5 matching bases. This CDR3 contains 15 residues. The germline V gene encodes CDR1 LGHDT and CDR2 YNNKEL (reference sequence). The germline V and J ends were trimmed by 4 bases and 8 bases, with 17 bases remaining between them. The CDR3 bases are TGTGCCAGCAGCCCGACAGTGACAACCAACGAAAAACTGTTTTTT. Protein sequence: CASSPTVTTNEKLFF.

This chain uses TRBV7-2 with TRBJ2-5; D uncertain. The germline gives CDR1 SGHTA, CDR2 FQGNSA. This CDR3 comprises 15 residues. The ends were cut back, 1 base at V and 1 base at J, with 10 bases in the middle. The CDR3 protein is CASSLVHSPQETQYF. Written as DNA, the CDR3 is TGTGCCAGCAGCTTAGTGCACAGCCCCCAAGAGACCCAGTACTTC.

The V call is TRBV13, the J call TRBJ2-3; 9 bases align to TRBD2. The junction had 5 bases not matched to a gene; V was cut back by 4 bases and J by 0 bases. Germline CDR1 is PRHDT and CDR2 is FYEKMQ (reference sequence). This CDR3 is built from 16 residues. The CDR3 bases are TGTGCCAGCAGCTCTGAAGCGGGAGGTAGCACAGATACGCAGTATTTT. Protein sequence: CASSSEAGGSTDTQYF.

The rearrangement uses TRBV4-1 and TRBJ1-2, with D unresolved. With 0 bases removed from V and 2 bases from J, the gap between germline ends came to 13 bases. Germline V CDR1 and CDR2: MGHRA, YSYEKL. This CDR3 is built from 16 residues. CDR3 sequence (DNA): TGCGCCAGCAGCCAAGATTTGGGGAGAGGAAACTATGGCTACACCTTC. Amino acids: CASSQDLGRGNYGYTF.

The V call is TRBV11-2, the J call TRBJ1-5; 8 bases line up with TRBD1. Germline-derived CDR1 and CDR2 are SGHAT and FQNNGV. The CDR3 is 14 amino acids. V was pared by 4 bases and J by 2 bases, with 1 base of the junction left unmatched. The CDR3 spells CASSSTGGNQPQHF. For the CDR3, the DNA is TGTGCCAGCAGCTCGACAGGGGGCAATCAGCCCCAGCATTTT.

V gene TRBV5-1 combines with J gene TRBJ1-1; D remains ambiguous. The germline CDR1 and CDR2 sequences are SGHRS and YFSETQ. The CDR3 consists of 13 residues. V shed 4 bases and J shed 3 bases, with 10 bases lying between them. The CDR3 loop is CASSQSADTEAFF. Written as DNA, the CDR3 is TGCGCCAGCAGCCAGTCAGCGGACACTGAAGCTTTCTTT.

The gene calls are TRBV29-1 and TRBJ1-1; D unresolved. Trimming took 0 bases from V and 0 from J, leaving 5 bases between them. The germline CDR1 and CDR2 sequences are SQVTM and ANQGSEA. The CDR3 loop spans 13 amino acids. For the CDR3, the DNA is TGCAGCGTTGAAGATCGGTTGAACACTGAAGCTTTCTTT. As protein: CSVEDRLNTEAFF.

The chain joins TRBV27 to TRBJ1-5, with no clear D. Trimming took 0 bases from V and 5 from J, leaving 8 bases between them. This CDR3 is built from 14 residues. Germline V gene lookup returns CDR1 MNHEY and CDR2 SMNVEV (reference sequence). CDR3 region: CASSLSFRDQPQHF. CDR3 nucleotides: TGTGCCAGCAGTTTATCGTTCCGGGATCAGCCCCAGCATTTT.

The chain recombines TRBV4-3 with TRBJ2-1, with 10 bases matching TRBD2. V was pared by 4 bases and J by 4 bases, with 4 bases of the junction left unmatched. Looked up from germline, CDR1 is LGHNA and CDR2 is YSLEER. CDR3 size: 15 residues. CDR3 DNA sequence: TGCGCCAGCAGCCCCCAGACTAGCGGGTACAATGAGCAGTTCTTC. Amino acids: CASSPQTSGYNEQFF.

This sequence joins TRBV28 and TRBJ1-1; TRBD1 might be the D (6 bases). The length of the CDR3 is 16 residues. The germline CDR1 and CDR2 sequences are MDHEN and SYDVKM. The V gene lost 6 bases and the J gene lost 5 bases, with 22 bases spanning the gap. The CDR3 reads CASSAPGTIGQTEAFF. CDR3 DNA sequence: TGTGCCAGCAGCGCCCCAGGGACAATTGGGCAAACTGAAGCTTTCTTT.